This T cell receptor (beta chain) was identified in a study of blood T cell repertoires in COVID-19 (dated by TCRdb to the early 2020s). With regard to the full study: Collaborator samples came from the United States, Italy and Spain and covered acute and convalescent phases of COVID-19. Deeply sampled blood TCRbeta repertoires from subjects exposed to, actively infected with, or recovered from COVID-19 were included in the dataset. Samples came from the ongoing ImmuneRACE study (first 160 participants) plus 1,254 subjects from 6 global collaborators. Where available, HLA class I and class II types were obtained from metadata supplied by the sample provider rather than from assay-based typing. Sample metadata almost always included a de-identified subject ID, COVID-19 status, age in years and sex. A freely available public database, intended as a resource for researchers studying the immune response to SARS-CoV-2, is where the repertoires were released. The material from the prospective study consisted of cDNA or gDNA derived from T cells, B-cell-depleted T cells, or PBMCs.

In the case of this clone: The target of this receptor is not known. Qualities for individual bases were not recorded, and no much larger clone is one base off.

The collaborating institutions used their own protocols to collect whole blood in K2EDTA tubes. For TCRbeta analysis, collaborators shipped samples as frozen whole blood, isolated PBMCs, or DNA extracted from either of those sample types. CDR1 is given as LGHDT and CDR2 as YNNKEL, both from the germline V gene (reference sequence). The CDR3 spans 19 residues, from the cysteine through the phenylalanine. The read is trimmed to its CDR3 DNA, 57 bases read in frame from base 1. The germline V and J ends show losses of 4 bases and 4 bases respectively, and no gene match explains 16 bases of the junction. TCRbeta CDR3 regions were amplified from genomic DNA using the immunoSEQ Assay, a bias-controlled multiplex PCR. Under the source paper's analysis protocol: Nucleated cell counts per sample were estimated from amplification of reference gene primers within the assay. To quantify the absolute abundance of each unique TCRbeta CDR3 rearrangement, sequence reads were collapsed and filtered. For each sample, productive Simpson clonality was calculated by taking the square root of Simpson's diversity index across productive rearrangements. TCRdb re-hosts the immuneACCESS table, in-frame sequences only. Its copies lack some clones; in the studies checked, an unresolved V gene accounts for under half of them, and the cause for the rest is not known. The V and J calls and clone size were taken over from that table, and D and trimming were inferred from the DNA. In all, the sample holds some 97,000 clones, and just over 90% of those were seen once. The ten largest clones capture about 1.7% of the sample.

Overall study results and their limits: The quantity of clinical and demographic metadata differed by source and by participant and was supplied without curation.

This receptor was obtained from a man aged 60 to 69 with acute or convalescent COVID-19. The sequenced sample consisted of peripheral blood. Recombination connected TRBV3-1 (or the pseudogene TRBV3-2) to TRBJ2-2; TRBD1 lines up with 9 middle nucleotides. The DNA sequence reads TGTGCCAGCAGCCCACCGGGACAGGGTTCTTGGATGGGCACCGGGGAGCTGTTTTTT. The encoded protein is CASSPPGQGSWMGTGELFF.